These 27 T cell receptor beta chains were all obtained from the same sample, sequenced in a study of blood T cells in healthy people across ages. Primers used in a second PCR of about 6 to 12 cycles were a sample-barcoded 5' primer and a J-beta primer mix. TCRdb reprocessed the 5' RACE reads with MiXCR, giving one entry per CDR3 protein. The sample has about 1,600,000 distinct CDR3 sequences, approximately 38% seen once. The specimen sequenced was blood. The receptor source for this set is a woman younger than 30 in good health.

This clonotype has only a few counts. CDR3 residues: CASSPTSAAETQYF. For the CDR3, the DNA is TGCGCCAGCAGCCCTACCTCGGCCGCGGAGACCCAGTACTTC. The V call is TRBV4-1, the J call TRBJ2-5; D gene uncertain. This CDR3 has 14 amino acids. V shed 4 bases and J shed 5 bases, with 14 bases lying between them. Germline V CDR1 and CDR2: MGHRA, YSYEKL.

The chain links TRBV25-1 to TRBJ1-4; D might be TRBD1 (6 bases). Germline V gives CDR1 MGHDK, CDR2 SYGVNS. The CDR3 runs 19 residues. V was pared by 2 bases and J by 16 bases, with 35 bases between. CDR3 in DNA: TGTGCCAGCAGTGAACAAATGACACCGGGACACCGCCTTCTTGAAGAGCCGTTTTTT. It translates to CASSEQMTPGHRLLEEPFF.

With respect to this clonotype: Germline is not matched at one junction end, which may reflect a read error. The gene calls are TRBV7-8 and TRBJ2-3; D remains ambiguous. CDR3 length equals 16 residues. Germline V gene sequence: CDR1 SGHVS, CDR2 FQNEAQ. DNA of the CDR3: TGTGCCAGCAGCCCCCCGGGCGGAAGTAGCACAGATGCGCAGTATTTT. Translation: CASSPPGGSSTDAQYF.

This clonotype has only a few counts. The V and J genes are TRBV6-4 and TRBJ2-1, with 10 bases aligning to TRBD2. CDR3 length: 13 amino acids. Germline V gene lookup returns CDR1 MRHNA and CDR2 SNTAGT. V dropped 0 bases and J dropped 13; count of bases not matched to a gene: 3. Here the CDR3 reads CASSDSSGGVQFF. DNA for the CDR3: TGTGCCAGCAGTGACTCGAGCGGGGGGGTCCAGTTCTTC.

This clonotype showed up just a few times. The V call is TRBV29-1, the J call TRBJ2-1; D assignment may be TRBD1 or TRBD2 (6 bases each). Trimming stripped 3 bases from V and 7 bases from J, with 10 bases between. The CDR3 extends over 12 amino acids. Germline V gene data show CDR1 as SQVTM and CDR2 as ANQGSEA. The CDR3 loop is CSVDRGTNEQFF. As DNA, the CDR3 is TGCAGCGTTGACCGGGGGACAAATGAGCAGTTCTTC.

The rearrangement joins TRBV12-5 to TRBJ1-2; 9 bases line up with TRBD1. Germline assignment: CDR1 LGHNT and CDR2 FRNRAP. The length of the CDR3 is 17 residues. Trimming cost V 0 bases and J 2 bases; bases outside gene matches: 7. CDR3 amino acids: CASGLVIGTGRNYGYTF. The DNA of the CDR3 is TGTGCTAGTGGTTTGGTAATTGGGACAGGGAGGAACTATGGCTACACCTTC.

V usage is TRBV28 and J usage is TRBJ1-1; the match to TRBD1 covers 7 bases. The J segment lost 7 bases and the V segment lost 2 bases, leaving 7 bases of the junction unmatched. The V gene's germline CDR1 is MDHEN and CDR2 SYDVKM. The CDR3 totals 14 residues. The CDR3 here is CASSLARDSHEAFF. The CDR3 DNA reads as TGTGCCAGCAGTTTAGCCCGGGACAGCCATGAAGCTTTCTTT.

This chain links TRBV29-1 with TRBJ1-1; D not resolved. This CDR3 is 11 amino acids long. Trimming cost V 5 bases and J 0 bases, with 4 bases left between them. CDR1 SQVTM and CDR2 ANQGSEA come from the germline V gene. The CDR3 region is CSVYMNTEAFF. DNA of the CDR3: TGCAGCGTTTACATGAACACTGAAGCTTTCTTT. Together with reference TRBV29-1 and TRBJ1-1, the CDR3 gives the full variable domain: SAVISQKPSRDICQRGTSLTIQCQVDSQVTMMFWYRQQPGQSLTLIATANQGSEATYESGFVIDKFPISRPNLTFSTLTVSNMSPEDSSIYLCSVYMNTEAFFGQGTRLTVV.

The chain links TRBV11-2 to TRBJ2-1, with TRBD2 as a possible D gene (5 bases). The germline V gene encodes CDR1 SGHAT and CDR2 FQNNGV. The CDR3 loop spans 14 amino acids. V shed 7 bases and J shed 6 bases, with 16 bases lying between them. CDR3 region: CASTLQDRGNEQFF. DNA of the CDR3: TGTGCCAGCACCCTCCAAGACCGGGGCAATGAGCAGTTCTTC. Supplemented by reference TRBV11-2 and TRBJ2-1, the full variable domain reads EAGVAQSPRYKIIEKRQSVAFWCNPISGHATLYWYQQILGQGPKLLIQFQNNGVVDDSQLPKDRFSAERLKGVDSTLKIQPAKLEDSAVYLCASTLQDRGNEQFFGPGTRLTVL.

The rearrangement links TRBV12-3 or TRBV12-4 to TRBJ2-3; 9 bases line up with TRBD1. The CDR3 totals 15 residues. The ends lost 5 bases at V and 5 bases at J; junction bases unmatched: 8. CDR3 in DNA: TGTGCCAGCAGTCCAAGGGACAGGGTCGGAGATACGCAGTATTTT. It codes for CASSPRDRVGDTQYF.

V is TRBV24-1 and J is TRBJ1-5, with D perhaps TRBD1 (5 bases). The CDR3 covers 14 residues. V lost 3 bases and J 11 bases, leaving 16 bases between the germline ends. The V gene's germline CDR1 is KGHDR and CDR2 SFDVKD. The CDR3 loop reads CATSDPGRGLAQHF. The CDR3 DNA is TGTGCCACCAGTGATCCCGGGAGGGGACTAGCCCAGCATTTT.

The V gene is TRBV3-1, the J gene TRBJ2-5; D is undetermined. Trimming shortened V by 6 bases and J by 5 bases, and 16 bases separated the two germline ends. The CDR3 is 14 amino acids. Per germline, CDR1 LGHDT and CDR2 YNNKEL (reference sequence). The CDR3 DNA reads as TGTGCCAGCAGAAGACGAAGGCTGGTCGAGACCCAGTACTTC. This gives the protein CASRRRRLVETQYF.

On this clonotype itself: With a much larger clone just one base away, this may be a read error. V usage is TRBV29-1 and J usage is TRBJ2-1, with unresolved D. Per germline, CDR1 SQVTM and CDR2 ANQGSEA. There are 12 residues in the CDR3. The CDR3 DNA is TGCAGCGTCAGATTATCCTCCAATGAGCAGTTCTTC. Protein product: CSVRLSSNEQFF.

The chain has TRBV7-6 and TRBJ2-7; no definite D call. Trimming removed 5 bases from V and 5 bases from J, with 13 bases in between. From germline, CDR1 is SGHVS and CDR2 FNYEAQ. This CDR3 is 13 amino acids long. DNA of the CDR3: TGTGCCAGCAGCGTAAACCCCAGGAACGAGCAGTACTTC. Protein product: CASSVNPRNEQYF.

V usage is TRBV2 and J usage is TRBJ2-5; 9 bases are a match to TRBD2. The CDR3 spans 14 residues. Germline V gene sequence: CDR1 SNHLY, CDR2 FYNNEI. V lost 6 bases to trimming and J lost 1 base; unmatched junction nucleotides: 3. The chain's CDR3 is CASRGGGAQETQYF. CDR3 DNA sequence: TGTGCCAGCAGAGGCGGGGGGGCCCAAGAGACCCAGTACTTC.

CDR3 coding DNA: TGTGCCAGCAGCCGTAAGTCCGGAAACACCATATATTTT. Its translation: CASSRKSGNTIYF. J is TRBJ1-3 and V is TRBV3-1; D gene ambiguous. The CDR3 spans 13 residues. Trimming cost V 4 bases and J 4 bases, with 8 bases left between them. In germline, CDR1 is LGHDT, CDR2 YNNKEL (reference sequence).

This clonotype has at least ten counts. This chain's CDR3 is CASSSGTSRDTQYF. The CDR3, as DNA: TGTGCCAGCAGTTCCGGGACTAGTCGAGATACGCAGTATTTT. The gene calls are TRBV2 and TRBJ2-3, with TRBD2 identical over 8 bases. Germline loops: CDR1 SNHLY, CDR2 FYNNEI. CDR3 length: 14 amino acids. V was clipped by 5 bases and J by 5 bases; unmatched bases: 6.

The chain has TRBV4-1 and TRBJ2-7; 8 nucleotides match TRBD1. The V gene's germline CDR1 is MGHRA and CDR2 YSYEKL. This CDR3 comprises 14 residues. V gave up 3 bases and J gave up 1 base; unmatched junction bases: 2. The CDR3 DNA reads TGCGCCAGCAGCCAGTACAGGGGGTCCTACGAGCAGTACTTC. Translation: CASSQYRGSYEQYF.

The chain carries TRBV20-1 and TRBJ2-1; D unclear. V lost 3 bases and J 6 bases, leaving 9 bases between the germline ends. The germline gives CDR1 DFQATT, CDR2 SNEGSKA (reference sequence). The CDR3 spans 12 residues. CDR3 sequence reads: CSASPATNEQFF. CDR3 DNA: TGCAGTGCTAGCCCCGCAACCAATGAGCAGTTCTTC.

The rearrangement joins TRBV20-1 to TRBJ1-5; D unresolved. The CDR3 sequence is 15 residues long. The germline CDR1 and CDR2 sequences are DFQATT and SNEGSKA (reference sequence). V gave up 1 base and J gave up 0 bases, with 10 bases separating them. Written as DNA, the CDR3 is TGCAGTGCTAGAGTTGGGGTAGTTAGCAATCAGCCCCAGCATTTT. Its protein is CSARVGVVSNQPQHF.

The chain couples TRBV6-1 to TRBJ2-1; 15 positions match TRBD2. V shed 5 bases and J 7 bases; nucleotides not matched to a gene: 12. Germline lookup yields CDR1 MNHNS and CDR2 SASEGT. This CDR3 is 18 amino acids long. CDR3 bases: TGTGCCAGCAGTCCCAGGACTAGCGGGAGGGGGAGTTTAAATGAGCAGTTCTTC. Amino acids: CASSPRTSGRGSLNEQFF.

The J gene is TRBJ1-2, the V gene TRBV28; no firm D call. Germline V gene data show CDR1 as MDHEN and CDR2 as SYDVKM. V dropped 6 bases and J dropped 5 bases, with 13 bases sitting between them. This CDR3 spans 13 amino acids. The CDR3 coding sequence is TGTGCCAGCAGGCTCACCGGCCCTTATGGCTACACCTTC. It is translated as CASRLTGPYGYTF.

The chain joins TRBV10-3 to TRBJ2-5, with TRBD2 identical over 7 bases. V lost 0 bases to trimming and J lost 2 bases; unmatched junction nucleotides: 3. The CDR3 contains 15 residues. The germline V gene encodes CDR1 ENHRY and CDR2 SYGVKD. This chain's CDR3 is CAISESTSRQETQYF. The DNA of the CDR3 is TGTGCCATCAGTGAGTCGACTAGCAGACAAGAGACCCAGTACTTC.

The J gene is TRBJ2-1, the V gene TRBV7-6; TRBD2 aligns across 9 bases. The germline CDR1 and CDR2 sequences are SGHVS and FNYEAQ. The CDR3 runs 17 residues. V lost 1 base and J lost 9; bases outside the gene matches: 13. The CDR3 DNA sequence: TGTGCCAGCAGCTTAGTGCTGCGGGGGGGCCCGGGCTCTGAGCAGTTCTTC. This codes for CASSLVLRGGPGSEQFF.

The rearrangement joins TRBV6-5 to TRBJ1-1, with D uncertain. V was cut by 3 bases and J by 0 bases, with 8 bases left in between. The V gene's germline CDR1 is MNHEY and CDR2 SVGAGI. This CDR3 is 14 amino acids long. In DNA form, the CDR3 reads TGTGCCAGCAGTTATCGGGCCATGAACACTGAAGCTTTCTTT. Translating gives CASSYRAMNTEAFF.

CDR3: CSANRGPETQYF. CDR3 sequence (DNA): TGCAGTGCTAACAGGGGGCCGGAGACCCAGTACTTC. This chain connects TRBV20-1 to TRBJ2-5; the match to TRBD1 covers 9 bases. V lost 4 bases, J lost 5 bases, and 2 bases stayed unmatched. Germline V gene lookup returns CDR1 DFQATT and CDR2 SNEGSKA (reference sequence). There are 12 residues in the CDR3.

This clonotype showed up just a few times. The rearrangement joins TRBV10-3 to TRBJ2-7, with a weak D call TRBD2 (5 bases). The CDR3 has 18 residues. Germline V gene data show CDR1 as ENHRY and CDR2 as SYGVKD. Between the trimmed V and J ends, which lost 3 bases and 3 bases, there was a span of 24 bases. The CDR3 DNA reads as TGTGCCATCAGTGATTTAGCTCAAAATAGAGGGAACGGCTACGAGCAGTACTTC. It specifies CAISDLAQNRGNGYEQYF.